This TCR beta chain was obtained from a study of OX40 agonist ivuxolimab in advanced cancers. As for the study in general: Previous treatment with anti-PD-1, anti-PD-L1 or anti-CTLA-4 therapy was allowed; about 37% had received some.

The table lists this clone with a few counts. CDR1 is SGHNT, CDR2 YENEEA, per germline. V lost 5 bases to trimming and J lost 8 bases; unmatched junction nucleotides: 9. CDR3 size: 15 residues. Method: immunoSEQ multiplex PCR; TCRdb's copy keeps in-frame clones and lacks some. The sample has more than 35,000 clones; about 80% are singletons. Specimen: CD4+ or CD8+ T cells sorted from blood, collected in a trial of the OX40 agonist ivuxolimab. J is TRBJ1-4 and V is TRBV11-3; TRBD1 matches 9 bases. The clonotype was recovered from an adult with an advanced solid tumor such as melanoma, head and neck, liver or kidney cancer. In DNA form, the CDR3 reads TGTGCCAGCAGCGCGAGGACAGGGGTGGGGGAAAAACTGTTTTTT. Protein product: CASSARTGVGEKLFF.